These 14 T cell receptor beta chains originate from one sample sequenced in a study of T cell repertoires in cytomegalovirus infection. Each CDR3 protein gets one entry after TCRdb re-called the reads with MiXCR. The sample records around 310,000 distinct CDR3 sequences, about 27% being singletons. Which antigens these TCRs recognize remains unknown. Here the sequenced sample was cultured PBMCs, taken from culture after CMV antigen stimulation. Every receptor here comes from a human donor in good health (CMV status not recorded). Some clones in this sample may be carry-over from other donors' samples.

This rearrangement joins TRBV28 to TRBJ2-1; 9 bases align to TRBD1. The CDR3 has 14 amino acids. Germline CDR1 and CDR2: MDHEN and SYDVKM. V dropped 6 bases and J dropped 8; count of bases not matched to a gene: 8. The CDR3 spells CASSSTGGTDEQFF. In DNA, the CDR3 is TGTGCCAGCAGCTCGACAGGGGGGACGGATGAGCAGTTCTTC.

V and J are TRBV7-2 and TRBJ2-3; 9 bases map to TRBD2. V shed 3 bases, J shed 4 bases, and the junction held 14 bases outside the gene matches. The length of the CDR3 is 18 residues. Germline V gene lookup returns CDR1 SGHTA and CDR2 FQGNSA. CDR3 region: CASSLNPWIAGDPDTQYF. CDR3 sequence (DNA): TGTGCCAGCAGCTTGAACCCTTGGATAGCGGGGGACCCAGATACGCAGTATTTT. Using reference TRBV7-2 and TRBJ2-3 for the parts outside the CDR3, the full variable domain is GAGVSQSPSNKVTEKGKDVELRCDPISGHTALYWYRQSLGQGLEFLIYFQGNSAPDKSGLPSDRFSAERTGGSVSTLTIQRTQQEDSAVYLCASSLNPWIAGDPDTQYFGPGTRLTVL.

V gene TRBV6-1 combines with J gene TRBJ2-1, with 11 bases that match TRBD2. J was trimmed by 4 bases and V by 0 bases; bases with no gene match: 2. Germline values: CDR1 MNHNS, CDR2 SASEGT. The CDR3 is 16 residues long. CDR3 DNA: TGTGCCAGCAGTGAAGCGGGACTAGCGGATTACAATGAGCAGTTCTTC. Amino acids: CASSEAGLADYNEQFF.

This clonotype has only a few counts. The rearrangement uses TRBV5-4 and TRBJ2-5; D gene uncertain. This CDR3 spans 15 amino acids. CDR1 and CDR2 from the germline V gene are SGHNT and YYREEE (reference sequence). V was cut by 1 base and J by 1 base, with 11 bases left in between. The CDR3 spells CASSLRLSLQETQYF. CDR3 DNA: TGTGCCAGCAGCTTGCGGCTCAGCCTCCAAGAGACCCAGTACTTC.

This clonotype showed up just a few times. This chain links TRBV20-1 with TRBJ2-7, with TRBD1 matching over 7 bases. V lost 5 bases and J lost 5; bases outside the gene matches: 6. CDR3 length: 12 amino acids. Germline V CDR1 and CDR2: DFQATT, SNEGSKA (reference sequence). Written as DNA, the CDR3 is TGCAGTGCTGGACCACAGGGGAACGAGCAGTACTTC. As protein: CSAGPQGNEQYF.

The chain carries TRBV7-9 and TRBJ1-3, with D possibly being TRBD1 (6 bases). CDR1 is SEHNR, CDR2 FQNEAQ, per germline (reference sequence). Trimming took off 5 bases at V and 1 base at J, with 9 bases between the two ends. CDR3 size: 14 residues. The CDR3 bases are TGTGCCAGCAGCATGCAGGGGTCTGGAAACACCATATATTTT. Translating gives CASSMQGSGNTIYF.

The CDR3 loop is CSARRRPSNGYTF. CDR3 sequence (DNA): TGCAGTGCTAGGAGGAGGCCTTCAAATGGCTACACCTTC. The chain links TRBV20-1 to TRBJ1-2; no definite D call. There are 13 residues in the CDR3. Trimming cost V 3 bases and J 6 bases, with 14 bases left between them. Germline CDR1 is DFQATT and CDR2 is SNEGSKA (reference sequence).

This clonotype was seen a few times. The chain links TRBV10-3 to TRBJ2-2, with D perhaps TRBD1 or TRBD2 (5 bases each). Germline-derived CDR1 and CDR2 are ENHRY and SYGVKD. There are 14 residues in the CDR3. V dropped 11 bases and J dropped 0 bases, with 13 bases sitting between them. CDR3 DNA sequence: TGTGCCGTACGGGACCGATCGAACACCGGGGAGCTGTTTTTT. Amino acid sequence: CAVRDRSNTGELFF.

The rearrangement links TRBV7-8 to TRBJ2-2; TRBD2 matches 7 bases. V shed 5 bases and J 0 bases; nucleotides not matched to a gene: 12. In germline, CDR1 is SGHVS, CDR2 FQNEAQ. The CDR3 has 18 residues. CDR3 residues: CASSPNSWGGSNTGELFF. CDR3 DNA sequence: TGTGCCAGCAGCCCAAACTCGTGGGGGGGTTCGAACACCGGGGAGCTGTTTTTT.

The V and J genes are TRBV12-3 or TRBV12-4 and TRBJ1-2; no firm D call. The CDR3 runs 14 residues. The ends were cut back, 0 bases at V and 2 bases at J, with 7 bases in the middle. Here the CDR3 DNA reads TGTGCCAGCAGTTTAGCCGGACCCAACTATGGCTACACCTTC. It specifies CASSLAGPNYGYTF.

V gene TRBV19 combines with J gene TRBJ2-3; 12 nucleotides match TRBD2. The CDR3 has 17 residues. The germline V gene encodes CDR1 LNHDA and CDR2 SQIVND (reference sequence). Trimming removed 3 bases from V and 2 bases from J; junction bases left unmatched: 6. The CDR3 sequence: CASSIGTSGPTTDTQYF. The CDR3 DNA is TGTGCCAGTAGTATTGGGACTAGCGGGCCCACCACAGATACGCAGTATTTT.

Only a few counts were recorded for this clonotype. The genes are TRBV24-1 and TRBJ2-2, with 9 bases fitting TRBD2. This CDR3 region has 16 residues. CDR1 is KGHDR, CDR2 SFDVKD, per germline. The ends lost 4 bases at V and 1 base at J; junction bases unmatched: 3. The CDR3 nucleotides read TGTGCCACCAGTGACCCTAGCGGGGTGAACACCGGGGAGCTGTTTTTT. It encodes CATSDPSGVNTGELFF.

This clonotype was detected a few times. The V gene is TRBV5-1, the J gene TRBJ1-1, with D perhaps TRBD1 (5 bases). V was pared by 4 bases and J by 4 bases, with 14 bases between. This CDR3 is 14 amino acids long. The V gene's germline CDR1 is SGHRS and CDR2 YFSETQ. The CDR3 region is CASSLSGTPTEAFF. CDR3 nucleotide sequence: TGCGCCAGCAGCCTCTCCGGGACCCCCACTGAAGCTTTCTTT.

The chain has TRBV7-3 and TRBJ2-3, with D tentatively TRBD1 or TRBD2 (7 bases each). The germline V and J ends were trimmed by 5 bases and 5 bases, with 17 bases remaining between them. The CDR3 is 15 amino acids. From germline, CDR1 is SGHTA and CDR2 FQGTGA. CDR3 in DNA: TGTGCCAGCAGCCCTTCCTCAGGGGGGGTAGATACGCAGTATTTT. Residues: CASSPSSGGVDTQYF.